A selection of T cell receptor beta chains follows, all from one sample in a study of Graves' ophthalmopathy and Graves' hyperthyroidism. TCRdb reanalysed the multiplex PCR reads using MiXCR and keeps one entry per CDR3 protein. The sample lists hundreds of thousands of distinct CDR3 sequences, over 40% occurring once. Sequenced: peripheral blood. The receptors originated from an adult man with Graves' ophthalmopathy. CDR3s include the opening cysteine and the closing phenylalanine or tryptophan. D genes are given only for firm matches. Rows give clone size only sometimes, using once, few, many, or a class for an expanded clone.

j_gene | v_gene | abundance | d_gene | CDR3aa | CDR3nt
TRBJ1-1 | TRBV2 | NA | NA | CASLGVVGTEAFF | TGTGCCAGCTTAGGTGTGGTAGGCACTGAAGCTTTCTTT
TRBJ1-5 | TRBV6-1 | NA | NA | CASSGTISDPALDQPQHF | TGTGCCAGCAGTGGCACCATATCCGACCCGGCGCTTGATCAGCCCCAGCATTTT
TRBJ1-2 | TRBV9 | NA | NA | CASSPAGGPLTF | TGTGCCAGCAGCCCTGCCGGCGGGCCGCTCACCTTC
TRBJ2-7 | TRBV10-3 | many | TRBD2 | CAVSRAPGGVSEQYF | TGTGCCGTTAGCCGCGCCCCGGGGGGGGTCTCCGAGCAGTACTTC
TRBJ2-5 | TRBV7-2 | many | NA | CASSLMGAAGETQYF | TGTGCCAGCAGCTTGATGGGGGCGGCGGGGGAGACCCAGTACTTC
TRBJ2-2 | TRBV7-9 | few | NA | CASSPSPQSRTGELFF | TGTGCCAGCAGCCCCTCGCCCCAATCCCGCACCGGGGAGCTGTTTTTT
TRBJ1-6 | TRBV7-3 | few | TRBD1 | CASSHPGQGVNSPLHF | TGCGCCAGCAGCCACCCGGGACAGGGCGTAAATTCACCCCTCCACTTT
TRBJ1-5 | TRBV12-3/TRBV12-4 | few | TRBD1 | CASRQLTGGGNQPQHF | TGTGCCAGCAGACAACTCACAGGGGGCGGCAATCAGCCCCAGCATTTT
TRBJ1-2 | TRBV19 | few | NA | CASSMIGDNNGYTF | TGTGCCAGTAGTATGATAGGGGACAACAATGGCTACACCTTC
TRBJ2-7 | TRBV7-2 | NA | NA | CASSQDWGVYEQYF | TGCGCCAGCAGCCAAGATTGGGGGGTCTACGAGCAGTACTTC
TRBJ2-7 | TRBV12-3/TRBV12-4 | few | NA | CASSPTGPFGEQYF | TGTGCCAGCAGCCCGACAGGCCCCTTCGGGGAGCAGTACTTC
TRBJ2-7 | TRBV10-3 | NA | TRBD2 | CAIRSGDSYEQYF | TGTGCCATCAGGAGCGGGGATTCCTACGAGCAGTACTTC
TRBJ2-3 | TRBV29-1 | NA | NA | CSAPGEGPDTQYF | TGCAGCGCCCCCGGTGAGGGGCCAGATACGCAGTATTTT
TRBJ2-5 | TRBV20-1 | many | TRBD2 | CSARDGREVQRQTQYF | TGCAGTGCTAGAGATGGACGGGAGGTTCAGCGCCAGACCCAGTACTTC
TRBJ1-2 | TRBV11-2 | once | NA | CARRGGVNYGYTF | TGTGCCAGACGGGGGGGAGTGAACTATGGCTACACCTTC
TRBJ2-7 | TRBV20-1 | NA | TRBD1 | CSARHDRGENEQYF | TGCAGTGCTAGACACGACAGGGGGGAGAACGAGCAGTACTTC
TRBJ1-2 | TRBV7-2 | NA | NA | CASTGGQRYGYTF | TGTGCCAGCACTGGGGGCCAGCGATATGGCTACACCTTC
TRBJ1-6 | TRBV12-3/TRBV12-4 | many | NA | CASSLDSPLHF | TGTGCCAGCAGTTTAGATTCACCCCTCCACTTT
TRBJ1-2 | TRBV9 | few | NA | CASSPSRGGRGYTF | TGTGCCAGCAGTCCCTCGCGGGGAGGTCGTGGCTACACCTTC
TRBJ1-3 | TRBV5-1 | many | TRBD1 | CASSLVTGRGNTIYF | TGCGCCAGCAGCTTGGTGACAGGGAGAGGAAACACCATATATTTT
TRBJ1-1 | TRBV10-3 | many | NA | CAISESPGAAEAFF | TGTGCCATCAGTGAGTCCCCGGGGGCGGCTGAAGCTTTCTTT
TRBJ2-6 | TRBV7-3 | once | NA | CASSLAGRTGSGANVLTF | TGTGCCAGCAGCTTAGCCGGGAGGACAGGCTCTGGGGCCAACGTCCTGACTTTC
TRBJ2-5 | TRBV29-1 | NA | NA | CSVLRVGASETQYF | TGCAGCGTTCTTCGGGTGGGGGCGTCGGAGACCCAGTACTTC
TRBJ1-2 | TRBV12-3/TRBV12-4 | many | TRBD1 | CASSSAPRDSAGYTF | TGTGCCAGCAGTTCAGCTCCACGGGACAGCGCTGGCTACACCTTC
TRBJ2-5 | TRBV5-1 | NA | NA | CASSLGPSRETQYF | TGCGCCAGCAGCTTGGGGCCTAGTAGAGAGACCCAGTACTTC
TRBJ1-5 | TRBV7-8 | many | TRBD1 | CASRQGGAYQPQHF | TGTGCCAGCAGGCAGGGGGGGGCGTATCAGCCCCAGCATTTT
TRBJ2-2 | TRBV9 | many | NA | CASSVPGELFF | TGTGCCAGCAGCGTACCAGGGGAGCTGTTTTTT
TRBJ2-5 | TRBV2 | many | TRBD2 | CASSVSPGTNQETQYF | TGTGCCAGCAGTGTCTCACCCGGGACTAACCAAGAGACCCAGTACTTC
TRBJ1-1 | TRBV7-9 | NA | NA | CASSGRDTLNTEAFF | TGTGCCAGCAGCGGTCGGGACACTTTGAACACTGAAGCTTTCTTT
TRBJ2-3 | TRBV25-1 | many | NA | CASSEPPTDTQYF | TGTGCCAGCAGTGAACCTCCCACAGATACGCAGTATTTT
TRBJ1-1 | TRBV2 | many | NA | CASSEGGGAWTEAFF | TGTGCCAGCAGTGAAGGGGGGGGAGCATGGACTGAAGCTTTCTTT
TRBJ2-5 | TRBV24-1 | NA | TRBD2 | CATSGGSWETQYF | TGTGCCACAAGCGGGGGCTCTTGGGAGACCCAGTACTTC
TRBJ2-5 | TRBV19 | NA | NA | CASLGRETQYF | TGTGCTAGTCTTGGCAGGGAGACCCAGTACTTC
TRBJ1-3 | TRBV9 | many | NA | CASSVGTARNTIYF | TGTGCCAGCAGCGTAGGGACAGCGAGAAACACCATATATTTT
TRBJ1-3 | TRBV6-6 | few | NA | CASSQDIHSGNTIYF | TGTGCCAGCAGCCAGGACATCCACTCTGGAAACACCATATATTTT
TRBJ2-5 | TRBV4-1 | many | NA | CASSQVGRQSQETQYF | TGCGCCAGCAGCCAAGTAGGCCGACAGAGCCAAGAGACCCAGTACTTC
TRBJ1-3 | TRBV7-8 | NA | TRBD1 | CASSRTPGTVSHFFSGNTIYF | TGTGCCAGCAGCCGAACCCCCGGGACAGTCTCTCACTTTTTCTCTGGAAACACCATATATTTT
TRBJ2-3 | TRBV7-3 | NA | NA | CASSFIDTDTQYF | TGTGCCAGCAGCTTCATAGACACAGATACGCAGTATTTT
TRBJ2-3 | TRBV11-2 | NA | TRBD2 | CASSVAGGLTDTQYF | TGTGCCAGCAGCGTAGCGGGAGGACTCACAGATACGCAGTATTTT
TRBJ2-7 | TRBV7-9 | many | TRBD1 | CASSLFKGQPYEQYF | TGTGCCAGCAGCTTATTTAAGGGACAGCCTTACGAGCAGTACTTC
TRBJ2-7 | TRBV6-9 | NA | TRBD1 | CASSFRDRGLHEQYF | TGTGCCAGCAGCTTTCGGGACAGGGGGCTCCACGAGCAGTACTTC
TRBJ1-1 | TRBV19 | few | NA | CASSILRASEAFF | TGTGCCAGTAGTATACTCAGGGCATCTGAAGCTTTCTTT
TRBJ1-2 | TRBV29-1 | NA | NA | CSSETTGNYGYTF | TGCAGCAGTGAAACGACAGGCAACTATGGCTACACCTTC
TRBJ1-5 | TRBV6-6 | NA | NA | CASRGGRGNQPQHF | TGTGCCAGCAGGGGGGGCAGGGGCAATCAGCCCCAGCATTTT
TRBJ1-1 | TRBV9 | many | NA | CASSGGEDEAFF | TGTGCCAGCAGCGGGGGCGAGGATGAAGCTTTCTTT
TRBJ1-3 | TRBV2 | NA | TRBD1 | CASSYSGQPNSGNTIYF | TGTGCCAGCAGTTACTCGGGACAGCCCAACTCTGGAAACACCATATATTTT
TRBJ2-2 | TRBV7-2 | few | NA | CASNLMRFGELFF | TGTGCCAGCAACTTAATGAGGTTCGGGGAGCTGTTTTTT
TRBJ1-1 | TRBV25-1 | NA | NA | CASVELRLMNTEAFF | TGTGCCAGCGTTGAATTACGACTTATGAACACTGAAGCTTTCTTT